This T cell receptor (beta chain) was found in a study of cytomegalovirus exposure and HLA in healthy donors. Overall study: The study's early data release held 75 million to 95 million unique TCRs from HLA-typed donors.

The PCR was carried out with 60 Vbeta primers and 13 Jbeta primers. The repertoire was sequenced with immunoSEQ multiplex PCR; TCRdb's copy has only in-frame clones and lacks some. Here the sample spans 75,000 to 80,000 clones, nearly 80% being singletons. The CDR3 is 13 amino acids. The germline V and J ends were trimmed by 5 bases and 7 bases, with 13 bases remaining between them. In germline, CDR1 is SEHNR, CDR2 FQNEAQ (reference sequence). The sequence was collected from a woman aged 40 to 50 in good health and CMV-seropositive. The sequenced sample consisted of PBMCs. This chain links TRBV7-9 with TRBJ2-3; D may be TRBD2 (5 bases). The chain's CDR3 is CASSIPGNHTQYF. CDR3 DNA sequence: TGTGCCAGCAGCATCCCCGGGAACCATACGCAGTATTTT.